Listed below are T cell receptor beta chains from one sample, sequenced in a study of cytomegalovirus exposure and HLA in healthy donors. Libraries were prepared by immunoSEQ multiplex PCR; TCRdb keeps only in-frame clonotypes and omits some of them. The table records more than 150,000 clones, around 76% of them present only once. Sequences were obtained from PBMCs. These receptors all stem from a woman aged 25 to 45 in good health and CMV-seropositive. The CDR3 runs from the conserved cysteine through the conserved F or W. Fields, in order: V gene, clone size, J gene, CDR3 protein. A clone size is listed for some rows: how often the clone was seen (once, few, many), or a class if it is expanded.

V gene: TRBV11-2; clone size: few; J gene: TRBJ2-7; CDR3 protein: CASSLLRGRSGHEQYF
V gene: TRBV28; clone size: once; J gene: TRBJ2-7; CDR3 protein: CASTPDRVGYEQYF
V gene: TRBV7-9; clone size: NA; J gene: TRBJ2-1; CDR3 protein: CASSPPRTGGNEQFF
V gene: TRBV5-4; clone size: NA; J gene: TRBJ1-6; CDR3 protein: CASSDFEVSYNSPLHF
V gene: TRBV6-5; clone size: few; J gene: TRBJ2-2; CDR3 protein: CASRAGAPGELFF
V gene: TRBV21-1; clone size: NA; J gene: TRBJ1-6; CDR3 protein: CASRPDRVSNSPLHF
V gene: TRBV10-3; clone size: NA; J gene: NA; CDR3 protein: CAGGGRYEQYF
V gene: TRBV5-1; clone size: NA; J gene: TRBJ1-1; CDR3 protein: CASSIRQGTEAFF
V gene: TRBV5-1; clone size: NA; J gene: TRBJ2-7; CDR3 protein: CASDRGDHYEQYF
V gene: TRBV18; clone size: NA; J gene: TRBJ2-5; CDR3 protein: CASSHGETQYF
V gene: TRBV5-1; clone size: NA; J gene: TRBJ2-3; CDR3 protein: CASSLTGTGTDTQYF
V gene: TRBV11-2; clone size: NA; J gene: TRBJ2-1; CDR3 protein: CASSPPRDRVIDEQFF